Each of the 25 T cell receptor beta chains below was sequenced from the same sample in a study of T-cell reconstitution after alpha-beta-depleted transplantation in children. Preparation of the TCRbeta library involved a method that used unique molecular identifiers. MiXCR, run by TCRdb on the PCR reads, gives a single entry per CDR3 protein. The sample lists 490,000 or so distinct CDR3 sequences, around an eighth occurring once. This specimen was PBMCs from the stem cell graft donor, taken from the stem cell graft. These receptors were obtained from a human donor who donated a stem cell graft to a child with combined immunodeficiency.

This clonotype was picked up many times. This chain uses TRBV12-3 or TRBV12-4 with TRBJ1-1, with D hard to call. V was clipped by 1 base and J by 0 bases, with 15 bases between them. The CDR3 runs to 17 residues. The CDR3 sequence: CASSLGRVFRMNTEAFF. CDR3 nucleotide sequence: TGTGCCAGCAGTTTAGGGAGGGTTTTTAGAATGAACACTGAAGCTTTCTTT.

The chain carries TRBV11-2 and TRBJ2-3; 9 nucleotides agree with TRBD1. Trimming removed 3 bases from V and 2 bases from J; junction bases left unmatched: 9. This CDR3 has 17 amino acids. In germline, CDR1 is SGHAT, CDR2 FQNNGV. Written as DNA, the CDR3 is TGTGCCAGCAGCTTGAACACCGGGACAGGGCACACAGATACGCAGTATTTT. Translating it yields CASSLNTGTGHTDTQYF.

V is TRBV20-1 and J is TRBJ2-2; 11 positions match TRBD1. This CDR3 contains 17 residues. The germline gives CDR1 DFQATT, CDR2 SNEGSKA (reference sequence). The ends lost 3 bases at V and 2 bases at J; junction bases unmatched: 8. CDR3 in DNA: TGCAGTGCTAGTCCGATCGGGACAGGGGGAAACACCGGGGAGCTGTTTTTT. Translating gives CSASPIGTGGNTGELFF.

This clonotype appeared many times. The chain uses TRBV29-1 and TRBJ2-4; D is unresolved. CDR3 length: 15 amino acids. The germline V gene encodes CDR1 SQVTM and CDR2 ANQGSEA. Trimming removed 2 bases at V and 9 bases at J, with 20 bases between. The CDR3, as DNA: TGCAGCGTTGAAAGCGTGGTTAGTAGGTCCCCCATTCAGTACTTC. Its translation is CSVESVVSRSPIQYF.

The chain carries TRBV7-6 and TRBJ2-1, with D perhaps TRBD1 (5 bases). Germline assignment: CDR1 SGHVS and CDR2 FNYEAQ. Trimming left V 0 bases short and J 6 bases short, with 9 bases between. This CDR3 region has 14 residues. In nucleotides, the CDR3 is TGTGCCAGCAGCTTAGCCCGGACAAGCAATGAGCAGTTCTTC. Translated, it gives CASSLARTSNEQFF.

The chain has TRBV6-1 and TRBJ2-5; 7 bases match TRBD2. The germline V gene encodes CDR1 MNHNS and CDR2 SASEGT. The CDR3 has 15 amino acids. The junction had 10 bases not matched to a gene; V was cut back by 7 bases and J by 2 bases. The CDR3 nucleotides read TGTGCCAGCACAACTGGGGTGGGACTACAAGAGACCCAGTACTTC. Amino acid sequence: CASTTGVGLQETQYF.

This clonotype was recorded a few times. CDR3 DNA sequence: TGCGCCAGCAGCTTGGGGGCCCTAGACACTGAAGCTTTCTTT. Translated: CASSLGALDTEAFF. The chain links TRBV5-1 to TRBJ1-1; D is unclear. The CDR3 spans 14 residues. The V and J ends lost 0 bases and 3 bases respectively, with 9 bases between them. From germline, CDR1 is SGHRS and CDR2 YFSETQ.

This rearrangement joins TRBV6-6 to TRBJ2-1; D ambiguous. V was clipped by 7 bases and J by 1 base, with 8 bases between them. Germline CDR1 MNHNY, CDR2 SVGAGI (reference sequence). This CDR3 spans 13 amino acids. CDR3 sequence reads: CASKISSYNEQFF. CDR3 nucleotide sequence: TGTGCCAGCAAGATCTCTTCCTACAATGAGCAGTTCTTC.

This sequence joins TRBV9 and TRBJ2-3; TRBD2 matches 10 bases. CDR1 and CDR2 (germline): SGDLS, YYNGEE. The trim removed 3 bases at V and 2 bases at J, leaving 6 bases unmatched. The CDR3 is 16 amino acids. CDR3 amino acids: CASSGRLAGLTDTQYF. Here the CDR3 DNA reads TGTGCCAGCAGCGGCAGACTAGCGGGCCTCACAGATACGCAGTATTTT.

Many counts were recorded for this clonotype. The genes are TRBV12-3 or TRBV12-4 and TRBJ1-5; no firm D call. V was shortened by 3 bases and J by 4 bases, with 10 bases between the two germline ends. This CDR3 is built from 14 residues. This CDR3 is CASSFWTENQPQHF. The CDR3 nucleotides are TGTGCCAGCAGTTTTTGGACCGAGAATCAGCCCCAGCATTTT.

The V call is TRBV15, the J call TRBJ2-5; tentatively, D is TRBD1 or TRBD2 (6 bases each). The length of the CDR3 is 18 residues. Germline CDR1 and CDR2: LNHNV and YYDKDF (reference sequence). The V and J ends lost 2 bases and 5 bases respectively, with 24 bases between them. The CDR3 DNA sequence: TGTGCCACCAGCAGACCTGGGGGCTCTAGCGTGCCACGGGAGACCCAGTACTTC. Encoded protein: CATSRPGGSSVPRETQYF.

This clonotype was counted ten times or more. The rearrangement links TRBV7-2 to TRBJ2-3; D call uncertain. CDR3 length: 12 amino acids. Germline loops: CDR1 SGHTA, CDR2 FQGNSA. The V gene lost 5 bases and the J gene lost 5 bases, with 8 bases spanning the gap. The CDR3 protein is CASSGFGDTQYF. CDR3 DNA: TGTGCCAGCAGCGGATTCGGAGATACGCAGTATTTT.

The chain joins TRBV20-1 to TRBJ2-3, with D uncertain. Germline-derived CDR1 and CDR2 are DFQATT and SNEGSKA (reference sequence). The V and J ends lost 5 bases and 0 bases respectively, with 15 bases between them. The length of the CDR3 is 15 residues. This chain's CDR3 is CSAPVGLSSTDTQYF. The CDR3, as DNA: TGCAGTGCTCCCGTCGGCCTTTCTAGCACAGATACGCAGTATTTT.

J is TRBJ2-7 and V is TRBV29-1; D not certain. Trimming took off 0 bases at V and 2 bases at J, with 8 bases between the two ends. This CDR3 is 13 amino acids long. CDR1 is SQVTM, CDR2 ANQGSEA, per germline. CDR3 sequence reads: CSVEDRFAYEQYF. For the CDR3, the DNA is TGCAGCGTTGAAGATAGGTTTGCCTACGAGCAGTACTTC.

The V call is TRBV24-1, the J call TRBJ2-6; D unclear. Germline CDR1 and CDR2: KGHDR and SFDVKD. The CDR3 spans 15 residues. The germline V and J ends were trimmed by 5 bases and 2 bases, with 9 bases remaining between them. For the CDR3, the DNA is TGTGCCACCAGTGGCTTGGGGACTGGGGCCAACGTCCTGACTTTC. This encodes CATSGLGTGANVLTF.

The chain combines TRBV12-3 or TRBV12-4 with TRBJ2-7, with TRBD2 matching 9 bases. V lost 6 bases, J lost 0 bases, and 9 bases stayed unmatched. The CDR3 has 16 residues. The CDR3: CASSRDLAGNSYEQYF. The CDR3 DNA sequence: TGTGCCAGCAGCCGCGATCTAGCGGGGAACTCCTACGAGCAGTACTTC.

This clonotype has just a few counts. V gene TRBV7-8 combines with J gene TRBJ1-4; D gene uncertain. V was clipped by 1 base and J by 0 bases, with 15 bases between them. Germline CDR1 SGHVS, CDR2 FQNEAQ. The CDR3 loop spans 18 amino acids. The CDR3 DNA sequence: TGTGCCAGCAGCTTAGACTCCTACTCAATTGCAACTAATGAAAAACTGTTTTTT. It specifies CASSLDSYSIATNEKLFF.

V gene TRBV24-1 combines with J gene TRBJ1-4; D is ambiguous. CDR1 is KGHDR and CDR2 is SFDVKD in the germline V gene. With 4 bases removed from V and 8 bases from J, the gap between germline ends came to 16 bases. This CDR3 spans 15 amino acids. The CDR3 here is CATSDRTDGREKLFF. The CDR3 region has the DNA TGTGCCACCAGTGACCGGACGGACGGGAGAGAAAAACTGTTTTTT.

This clonotype appeared a few times. This chain uses TRBV29-1 with TRBJ2-2; 8 nucleotides line up with TRBD1. Germline CDR1 reads SQVTM; CDR2 reads ANQGSEA. The CDR3 loop spans 14 amino acids. J lost 0 bases, V lost 7 bases, and 4 bases had no gene match. The CDR3 nucleotides read TGCAGCGGCCTGACAGGGGCGAACACCGGGGAGCTGTTTTTT. It is translated as CSGLTGANTGELFF.

This clonotype was seen many times. The rearrangement uses TRBV20-1 and TRBJ2-3; possible D gene TRBD1, 6 bases. The germline V gene has CDR1 DFQATT and CDR2 SNEGSKA (reference sequence). Trimming took 2 bases from V and 2 from J, leaving 17 bases between them. The CDR3 spans 16 residues. CDR3 region: CSARLERQDSTDTQYF. CDR3 sequence (DNA): TGCAGTGCTAGACTAGAAAGACAGGACTCCACAGATACGCAGTATTTT.

The table lists this clonotype with many counts. J is TRBJ2-1 and V is TRBV24-1; TRBD2 matches at 8 bases. The CDR3 runs 12 residues. The V gene end was trimmed by 9 bases and the J gene end by 9 bases; junction bases not matched to a gene: 6. Looked up from germline, CDR1 is KGHDR and CDR2 is SFDVKD. The DNA of the CDR3 is TGTGCCACCGAGGGACTAGGAACTGAGCAGTTCTTC. Translation gives CATEGLGTEQFF.

The chain uses TRBV29-1 and TRBJ1-2, with D tentatively TRBD1 (5 bases). This CDR3 has 15 residues. Germline CDR1 reads SQVTM; CDR2 reads ANQGSEA. The V end was cut by 6 bases, the J end by 0 bases, with 17 bases between. The CDR3 here is CSVGGTAPTNYGYTF. The DNA for the CDR3 is TGCAGCGTGGGCGGGACGGCACCGACTAACTATGGCTACACCTTC.

The rearrangement links TRBV24-1 to TRBJ2-1, with unresolved D. This CDR3 is 16 amino acids long. CDR1 KGHDR and CDR2 SFDVKD come from the germline V gene. V was cut by 4 bases and J by 4 bases, with 16 bases left in between. In DNA form, the CDR3 reads TGTGCCACCAGTGACCGAGCTGGCGCCCGTTACAATGAGCAGTTCTTC. Encoded protein: CATSDRAGARYNEQFF.

This clonotype was found many times. CDR3 DNA sequence: TGTGCCAGCAGCGAGATGACTAGCGGCACAGATACGCAGTATTTT. Protein product: CASSEMTSGTDTQYF. The rearrangement joins TRBV2 to TRBJ2-3; 8 nucleotides agree with TRBD2. Germline CDR1 is SNHLY and CDR2 is FYNNEI. CDR3 length equals 15 residues. Unmatched junction bases numbered 6, after V lost 6 bases and J lost 1 base.

The chain links TRBV6-2 or TRBV6-3 to TRBJ2-3; TRBD2 matches at 8 bases. Germline V CDR1 and CDR2: MNHEY, SVGEGT. V was pared by 0 bases and J by 6 bases, with 11 bases of the junction left unmatched. The CDR3 extends over 17 amino acids. The CDR3 region has the DNA TGTGCCAGCAGTTACTCGACCGCGCGGGAGGCCGTGGATACGCAGTATTTT. As protein: CASSYSTAREAVDTQYF.